A selection of T cell receptor beta chains follows, all from one sample in a study of vaccination and CD4 T cells after COVID-19. Their target antigens are unknown. TCRdb re-called the PCR reads with MiXCR, one entry per CDR3 protein. The sample consists of nearly 15,000 distinct CDR3 sequences, about 55% of them appearing once. Material: CD4+ T cells from blood, cultured in vitro. All receptors derive from a human donor who had recovered from COVID-19. Each CDR3 is given with its conserved first and last residue. Fields, in order: D gene, J gene, CDR3 length, V gene, clone size, CDR3 protein, CDR3 DNA. A D gene is named only where the DNA matches it firmly. Expanded clones are given a class, and other clones once, few, many or no size at all.

-	TRBJ2-2	16	TRBV12-3/TRBV12-4	-	CASSLFGSANTGELFF	TGTGCCAGCAGTTTATTCGGTAGCGCCAACACCGGGGAGCTGTTTTTT
-	TRBJ2-7	13	TRBV12-3/TRBV12-4	-	CASSLQGSYEQYF	TGTGCCAGCAGTTTACAGGGCTCCTACGAGCAGTACTTC
TRBD2	TRBJ2-1	16	TRBV20-1	-	CSARPPGLAGESKQFF	TGCAGTGCTAGACCCCCTGGACTAGCGGGAGAGTCAAAGCAGTTCTTC
TRBD2	TRBJ2-7	14	TRBV20-1	-	CSARDGWEGYEQYF	TGCAGTGCTAGAGATGGGTGGGAGGGTTACGAGCAGTACTTC
-	TRBJ1-2	13	TRBV6-4	-	CASKSRAACGYTF	TGTGCCAGCAAAAGCAGGGCGGCGTGTGGCTACACCTTC
-	TRBJ2-3	13	TRBV6-1	once	CASWGMNTDTQYF	TGTGCCAGCTGGGGAATGAACACAGATACGCAGTATTTT
-	TRBJ2-2	14	TRBV10-1	-	CASSRTVNTGELFF	TGCGCCAGCAGTAGGACGGTCAACACCGGGGAGCTGTTTTTT
-	TRBJ1-2	12	TRBV30	-	CAWSKLRYGYTF	TGTGCCTGGAGTAAATTGAGATACGGCTACACCTTC
-	TRBJ1-1	16	TRBV18	-	CASSPSGGGMNTEAFF	TGTGCCAGCTCACCATCCGGGGGCGGAATGAACACTGAAGCTTTCTTT
TRBD1	TRBJ1-5	15	TRBV27	-	CARGPGQLSNQPQHF	TGTGCCAGAGGACCGGGACAGCTTAGCAATCAGCCCCAGCATTTT
-	TRBJ1-1	15	TRBV20-1	-	CSARSRRDRLTEAFF	TGCAGTGCTAGATCACGGAGGGACCGACTCACGGAAGCTTTCTTT
-	TRBJ1-5	13	TRBV19	few	CASSIRDHQPQHF	TGTGCCAGTAGTATCCGGGACCATCAGCCCCAGCATTTT
-	TRBJ2-2	14	TRBV7-9	-	CASSFSAPPGELFF	TGTGCCAGCAGCTTTTCCGCCCCCCCCGGGGAGCTGTTTTTT
-	TRBJ2-5	14	TRBV2	-	CASSAWWGQETQYF	TGTGCCAGCAGTGCGTGGTGGGGCCAAGAGACCCAGTACTTC
-	TRBJ2-5	13	TRBV20-1	-	CSARGLYQETQYF	TGCAGTGCTAGGGGACTGTACCAAGAGACCCAGTACTTC
-	TRBJ1-5	17	TRBV20-1	few	CSARPLGGAYSNQPQHF	TGCAGTGCTAGACCCCTCGGGGGGGCCTATAGCAATCAGCCCCAGCATTTT
-	TRBJ1-2	14	TRBV19	-	CASSSYTGNYGYTF	TGTGCCAGTAGTTCCTACACGGGGAACTATGGCTACACCTTC
-	TRBJ2-6	16	TRBV4-2	once	CASSQERPSGANVLTF	TGTGCCAGCAGCCAAGAACGACCCTCTGGGGCCAACGTCCTGACTTTC
TRBD1	TRBJ1-2	13	TRBV20-1	-	CSVSGTDFYGYTF	TGCAGCGTTTCCGGGACAGACTTCTATGGCTACACCTTC
-	TRBJ2-2	14	TRBV10-3	few	CAIRPALNTGELFF	TGTGCCATCCGACCGGCCCTGAACACCGGGGAGCTGTTTTTT
-	TRBJ1-2	11	TRBV24-1	-	CATRGADGYTF	TGTGCCACGAGGGGGGCGGATGGCTACACCTTC
TRBD1	TRBJ1-1	20	TRBV20-1	-	CSATRPLIWTGQTLNTEAFF	TGCAGTGCTACCAGACCCCTAATCTGGACAGGGCAAACACTGAACACTGAAGCTTTCTTT
TRBD2	TRBJ2-6	15	TRBV5-1	-	CASSFSGGGANVLTF	TGCGCCAGCAGCTTTTCCGGGGGGGGGGCCAACGTCCTGACTTTC
TRBD2	TRBJ2-3	11	TRBV20-1	-	CSARLADTQYF	TGCAGTGCGAGACTAGCTGATACGCAGTATTTT
-	TRBJ2-6	15	TRBV6-1	few	CASRDTGSGANVLTF	TGTGCCAGCAGGGACACCGGCTCTGGGGCCAACGTCCTGACTTTC
-	TRBJ1-3	15	TRBV2	-	CASSLGRRSGNTIYF	TGTGCCAGCAGTTTGGGACGGCGCTCTGGAAACACCATATATTTT
-	TRBJ1-6	14	TRBV27	few	CASSSDSYNSPLHF	TGTGCCAGCAGTTCGGATTCCTATAATTCACCCCTCCACTTT